Following are 25 T cell receptor beta chains from one sample sequenced in a study of PD-L1 blockade in urothelial cancer. Profiled with immunoSEQ multiplex PCR; TCRdb holds only in-frame clones, not every one. The sample has some 50,000 clones, approximately 90% seen once. Source: PBMCs, taken around atezolizumab (anti-PD-L1) treatment. The source of these receptors is a man older than 75 with urothelial cancer.

The chain links TRBV11-2 to TRBJ2-1; TRBD2 might be the D (6 bases). V was cut by 2 bases and J by 8 bases, with 16 bases left in between. The CDR3 is 15 amino acids. The germline V gene encodes CDR1 SGHAT and CDR2 FQNNGV. DNA of the CDR3: TGTGCCAGCAGCTTAATCGGGGGTTCCGCCGATGAGCAGTTCTTC. This translates into CASSLIGGSADEQFF.

V usage is TRBV9 and J usage is TRBJ2-7, with D uncertain. The CDR3 is made up of 14 amino acids. V was clipped by 4 bases and J by 1 base, with 12 bases between them. Germline CDR1 SGDLS, CDR2 YYNGEE. The CDR3 bases are TGTGCCAGCAGCCCCCGACTCTCTTCCTACGAGCAGTACTTC. Its protein product is CASSPRLSSYEQYF.

The chain combines TRBV7-9 with TRBJ2-1, with D possibly TRBD1 on 7 matching bases. Between the trimmed V and J ends, which lost 5 bases and 6 bases, there was a span of 17 bases. Germline V gene sequence: CDR1 SEHNR, CDR2 FQNEAQ (reference sequence). This CDR3 is built from 15 residues. The CDR3 bases are TGTGCCAGCAGCCAAGGCGGGACAGCGGGCAATGAGCAGTTCTTC. Its protein is CASSQGGTAGNEQFF.

Written as DNA, the CDR3 is TGCGCCAGCAGCTTGGATCCCCCTACAGGGTGGCAAGAGACCCAGTACTTC. Its translation: CASSLDPPTGWQETQYF. V is TRBV5-1 and J is TRBJ2-5; D perhaps matches TRBD1 (6 bases). The CDR3 runs to 17 residues. Germline V gene lookup returns CDR1 SGHRS and CDR2 YFSETQ. V was shortened by 0 bases and J by 2 bases, with 17 bases between the two germline ends. The full variable domain, its missing parts supplied by reference TRBV5-1 and TRBJ2-5, is KAGVTQTPRYLIKTRGQQVTLSCSPISGHRSVSWYQQTPGQGLQFLFEYFSETQRNKGNFPGRFSGRQFSNSRSEMNVSTLELGDSALYLCASSLDPPTGWQETQYFGPGTRLLVL.

The J gene is TRBJ2-5, the V gene TRBV5-4, with D perhaps matching TRBD2 (5 bases). Trimming removed 4 bases from V and 10 bases from J, with 17 bases in between. The CDR3 totals 13 residues. Germline CDR1 is SGHNT and CDR2 is YYREEE (reference sequence). In DNA, the CDR3 is TGTGCCAGCAGCCAAGGACTGGAAGGGAGCCAGTACTTC. This translates into CASSQGLEGSQYF.

The rearrangement links TRBV27 to TRBJ1-1; TRBD1 agrees at 11 bases. V was clipped by 0 bases and J by 5 bases; unmatched bases: 8. The germline CDR1 and CDR2 sequences are MNHEY and SMNVEV (reference sequence). This CDR3 has 17 residues. CDR3 DNA sequence: TGTGCCAGCAGTTTATCTACGGGACAGGGGGTGCGGACTGAAGCTTTCTTT. Translating it yields CASSLSTGQGVRTEAFF.

V is TRBV19 and J is TRBJ1-3; D gene unclear. Trimming took 6 bases from V and 2 from J, leaving 8 bases between them. This CDR3 comprises 13 residues. Germline CDR1 reads LNHDA; CDR2 reads SQIVND (reference sequence). Here the CDR3 DNA reads TGTGCCAGTAGGCGGATGGCTGGAAACACCATATATTTT. Translation: CASRRMAGNTIYF. Based on the CDR3 plus reference TRBV19 and TRBJ1-3, the full variable domain is DGGITQSPKYLFRKEGQNVTLSCEQNLNHDAMYWYRQDPGQGLRLIYYSQIVNDFQKGDIAEGYSVSREKKESFPLTVTSAQKNPTAFYLCASRRMAGNTIYFGEGSWLTVV.

This sequence joins TRBV21-1 and TRBJ1-5. TRBV21-1 is termed a pseudogene. CDR3 length: 15 residues. This CDR3 reads CASSPRHRGNQPQHF. The CDR3 nucleotides are TGTGCCAGCAGCCCCCGGCATCGGGGGAATCAGCCCCAGCATTTT.

This chain connects TRBV28 to TRBJ1-4; 8 bases agree with TRBD1. With 6 bases clipped from V and 0 bases from J, the junction kept 6 bases outside the gene matches. In germline, CDR1 is MDHEN, CDR2 SYDVKM. The CDR3 is made up of 16 amino acids. The CDR3 sequence is CASSQLQGATNEKLFF. CDR3 DNA: TGTGCCAGCAGCCAACTACAGGGGGCAACTAATGAAAAACTGTTTTTT.

The chain combines TRBV19 with TRBJ2-1, with 10 bases fitting TRBD1. Unmatched junction bases numbered 5, after V lost 11 bases and J lost 4 bases. Germline values: CDR1 LNHDA, CDR2 SQIVND (reference sequence). The CDR3 consists of 13 residues. CDR3 loop: CAVGQGWYNEQFF. For the CDR3, the DNA is TGTGCCGTGGGACAGGGGTGGTACAATGAGCAGTTCTTC.

J is TRBJ2-3 and V is TRBV5-4; 7 nucleotides line up with TRBD2. The CDR3 contains 17 residues. Unmatched junction bases numbered 10, after V lost 3 bases and J lost 0 bases. The germline CDR1 and CDR2 sequences are SGHNT and YYREEE (reference sequence). CDR3 sequence (DNA): TGTGCCAGCAGCTCGGCCGGAGGGAGGGGTAGCACAGATACGCAGTATTTT. This translates into CASSSAGGRGSTDTQYF.

This clone was picked up one time. V is TRBV29-1 and J is TRBJ1-5, with D possibly TRBD1 on 5 matching bases. There are 12 residues in the CDR3. Trimming took 4 bases from V and 1 from J, leaving 5 bases between them. Germline assignment: CDR1 SQVTM and CDR2 ANQGSEA. The CDR3 nucleotides read TGCAGCGTTGCAGGGAGCAATCAGCCCCAGCATTTT. Its protein product is CSVAGSNQPQHF.

The chain links TRBV18 to TRBJ2-2; a possible D gene is TRBD2 (6 bases). The CDR3 loop spans 15 amino acids. The germline V and J ends were trimmed by 3 bases and 3 bases, with 11 bases remaining between them. Germline CDR1 and CDR2: KGHSH and LQKENI. CDR3 region: CASSPVRDYTGELFF. CDR3 in DNA: TGTGCCAGCTCACCTGTCCGGGACTACACCGGGGAGCTGTTTTTT.

The chain couples TRBV6-5 to TRBJ2-7; 9 bases map to TRBD1. The germline V gene encodes CDR1 MNHEY and CDR2 SVGAGI. This CDR3 is 15 amino acids long. J gave up 3 bases and V 4 bases, and 7 bases lay outside the gene matches. The DNA of the CDR3 is TGTGCCAGCAGTTTCGGACAGGGGATCGGCTACGAGCAGTACTTC. This translates into CASSFGQGIGYEQYF.

This chain connects TRBV28 to TRBJ2-7, with 12 bases lining up with TRBD2. This CDR3 is 15 amino acids long. Germline CDR1 reads MDHEN; CDR2 reads SYDVKM. V gave up 7 bases and J gave up 3 bases; unmatched junction bases: 7. DNA for the CDR3: TGTGCCAGCACCCCACTAGCGGGAGGTATCTACGAGCAGTACTTC. Protein sequence: CASTPLAGGIYEQYF.

The V gene is TRBV28, the J gene TRBJ1-5; unclear D gene. The CDR3 loop spans 12 amino acids. V was cut by 2 bases and J by 7 bases, with 6 bases left in between. Germline CDR1 MDHEN, CDR2 SYDVKM. CDR3 nucleotide sequence: TGTGCCAGCAGTTTAGTGAGGCAGCCCCAGCATTTT. It yields the protein CASSLVRQPQHF.

The V call is TRBV19, the J call TRBJ2-1, with D perhaps TRBD2 (6 bases). The CDR3 covers 15 residues. Per germline, CDR1 LNHDA and CDR2 SQIVND (reference sequence). Trimming removed 7 bases from V and 4 bases from J, with 17 bases in between. The CDR3 sequence is CASTAAGTGYNEQFF. CDR3 bases: TGTGCCAGTACAGCGGCCGGGACTGGTTACAATGAGCAGTTCTTC.

This clone was observed once. The chain uses TRBV27 and TRBJ2-3; the match to TRBD1 covers 7 bases. V shed 7 bases and J 4 bases; nucleotides not matched to a gene: 5. CDR1 and CDR2 (germline): MNHEY, SMNVEV (reference sequence). This CDR3 region has 13 residues. The CDR3 coding sequence is TGTGCCAGCAATTTTAGGGGGCCAGATACGCAGTATTTT. Translated, it gives CASNFRGPDTQYF.

The chain links TRBV5-1 to TRBJ1-3, with a tentative D call TRBD1 (5 bases). V was clipped by 4 bases and J by 4 bases, with 15 bases between them. The CDR3 totals 15 residues. Germline lookup yields CDR1 SGHRS and CDR2 YFSETQ. The CDR3 is CASSPGPGQGNTIYF. As DNA, the CDR3 is TGCGCCAGCAGCCCCGGACCAGGGCAAGGAAACACCATATATTTT.

This chain joins TRBV9 and TRBJ1-1; D might be TRBD1 (5 bases). Trimming left V 3 bases short and J 1 base short, with 13 bases between. The CDR3 extends over 15 amino acids. The germline V gene encodes CDR1 SGDLS and CDR2 YYNGEE. The CDR3 is CASSAGFIENTEAFF. CDR3 DNA: TGTGCCAGCAGCGCAGGGTTTATAGAGAACACTGAAGCTTTCTTT.

The V and J genes are TRBV27 and TRBJ1-1, with D unresolved. The CDR3 has 13 residues. CDR1 and CDR2 from the germline V gene are MNHEY and SMNVEV (reference sequence). V was shortened by 3 bases and J by 4 bases, with 9 bases between the two germline ends. This CDR3 reads CASSFGVLTEAFF. CDR3 nucleotides: TGTGCCAGCAGTTTCGGTGTTCTCACTGAAGCTTTCTTT.

This clone appeared a single time. This chain joins TRBV7-7 and TRBJ2-1; 10 nucleotides align to TRBD2. The CDR3 sequence is 17 residues long. The J segment lost 0 bases and the V segment lost 5 bases, leaving 7 bases of the junction unmatched. Germline lookup yields CDR1 SSHAT and CDR2 FNYEAQ (reference sequence). The CDR3, as DNA: TGTGCCAGCAGCCAGCGGGAGGGCCTTAACTCCTACAATGAGCAGTTCTTC. Translation gives CASSQREGLNSYNEQFF.

The rearrangement uses TRBV19 and TRBJ2-7, with TRBD2 identical over 11 bases. In germline, CDR1 is LNHDA, CDR2 SQIVND (reference sequence). The CDR3 covers 13 residues. V was pared by 8 bases and J by 5 bases, with 5 bases of the junction left unmatched. The CDR3 spells CASGETSGNEQYF. The CDR3 DNA reads TGTGCCAGTGGGGAGACTAGCGGGAACGAGCAGTACTTC.

This sequence joins TRBV18 and TRBJ2-1, with 13 bases lining up with TRBD2. CDR3 size: 19 residues. Germline lookup yields CDR1 KGHSH and CDR2 LQKENI. The V gene end was trimmed by 0 bases and the J gene end by 2 bases; junction bases not matched to a gene: 7. The CDR3 region has the DNA TGTGCCAGCTCACCACCTACTAGCGGGAGGGCTGGTACCTACAATGAGCAGTTCTTC. Encoded protein: CASSPPTSGRAGTYNEQFF.

The rearrangement uses TRBV18 and TRBJ2-1; possible D gene TRBD2, 6 bases. The germline CDR1 and CDR2 sequences are KGHSH and LQKENI. V lost 2 bases to trimming and J lost 6 bases, with 11 bases between them. The CDR3 spans 14 residues. The CDR3 here is CASSPSGRPNEQFF. In nucleotides, the CDR3 is TGTGCCAGCTCACCAAGTGGGAGGCCCAATGAGCAGTTCTTC. The full variable domain, in which reference TRBV18 and TRBJ2-1 provide the parts outside the CDR3, is NAGVMQNPRHLVRRRGQEARLRCSPMKGHSHVYWYRQLPEEGLKFMVYLQKENIIDESGMPKERFSAEFPKEGPSILRIQQVVRGDSAAYFCASSPSGRPNEQFFGPGTRLTVL.